The sequence of this T cell receptor (beta chain) was determined in a study of HIV-infected patients and healthy controls (dated by TCRdb to between 2013 and 2015). Study-level background: After three months of therapy, CD4 counts in about 90% of the 16 patients increased to a modest but significant degree while remaining below normal ranges. The CD4:CD8 ratio rose slightly, whereas CD8 counts showed no consistent shift during early therapy. An undetectable viral load was attained by 11 of 16 patients by the second bleed and by all patients after a further year of therapy. Patients exhibited no overall T-cell lymphocytopenia, and total CDR3 counts per chain were not significantly different from those of controls. Whether deep TCR repertoire sequencing of small blood samples from HIV patients could capture immune perturbation and reconstitution was tested in the study.

At least ten counts were recorded for this clonotype. What antigen it recognizes has not been identified. Base qualities are missing; no much larger clone stands one base away. Whole blood was used without fractionating the cells, so the repertoire represented all peripheral T cells without sorting. A roughly 2.7 ml sample of peripheral blood was drawn into Tempus tubes for RNA extraction. The first sixteen eligible patients were processed from the enrolled HIV-infected adults, who had not yet received antiretroviral therapy and were about to begin treatment. Enrollment excluded patients who had febrile or AIDS-related illness, tumors, hepatitis B or C coinfection, immunomodulatory therapy, recent vaccination or treatment interruptions. Residual genomic DNA was removed with the TURBO-DNase kit and globin mRNA was depleted with GLOBINclear. Just before antiretroviral therapy was started, pretreatment blood was collected from HIV-infected patients.

CDR1 is given as DFQATT and CDR2 as SNEGSKA, both from the germline V gene (reference sequence). The CDR3 has 12 amino acids, counting the end cysteine and phenylalanine. The kept DNA is CDR3 alone, 36 bases in frame from the first base. The V end loses 3 bases and the J end loses 6 bases, and a stretch of 8 bases separates them. The research as a whole found: Unequal numbers of distinct sequences between patients and controls complicated comparisons, and size-matching overweighted rare events from HIV-infected data. Most CMV-associated CDR3s became more frequent during therapy, although their change was not significant, whereas HIV-associated CDR3s showed a significant decrease in frequency. Mean usage differed significantly between HIV-infected patients and controls for eight alpha and eight beta V genes. The observed differences in diversity could not be explained by the slight differences in age and sex profiles between the study cohorts. Both the Jaccard index and the count of highly shared sequences showed that healthy controls shared more CDR3s between individuals than HIV+ patients did. Processing included only sixteen HIV-infected individuals, and this was regarded by the authors as a major limit on how widely the findings apply. Sequencing depth was restricted by the use of whole blood, which also prevented the dynamics of distinct T-cell subpopulations from being separated. Significantly higher mean Gini indices were seen in HIV-infected repertoires than in controls, possibly reflecting oligoclonality. Pairing of alpha and beta chains was not determined in the samples. Alpha-chain CDR3s from MAIT cells occurred at high frequency in healthy controls but were severely depleted in HIV+ repertoires. Compared with untreated HIV+ repertoires, healthy control repertoires had roughly threefold more distinct CDR3s and a higher Shannon diversity. In size-matched repertoire data, the apparent post-therapy recovery of the Gini index in HIV-infected patients was not replicated. The study did not determine donor HLA types.

Using SuperScript III with primers targeting the alpha and beta constant regions, approximately 500 ng of RNA was reverse transcribed. Separate alpha and beta chain libraries were generated by chain-specific third strand synthesis with multiplexing indices. The protocol used a single primer pair to amplify all rearrangements within a chain, which avoided primer bias, and attached molecular barcodes to each cDNA molecule. Purified cDNA was ligated with T4 RNA Ligase 1 onto a 5' RACE adapter bearing a random hexamer and the SP2 sequencing primer site. Second strand synthesis was primed from the SP2 site with Phusion polymerase, using slow temperature ramps to favor optimal annealing. The 12-nucleotide barcode on each molecule comprised two random hexamer sequences, both introduced before amplification and concatenated. A brief initial PCR introduced P5 and P7 adapter elements together with a second index, and a roughly 24-cycle amplification PCR using P5s and P7 primers was subsequently performed. A total of 25 to 30 PCR cycles were applied to the libraries, which were quantified on a Qubit, sized on a Bioanalyzer, and diluted to about 3.7 nM. Sequencing of the normalized libraries was performed on an Illumina MiSeq with 2 x 250 paired-end kits. Reverse transcription reactions underwent purification over MinElute columns, with elution into 10 ul Tris-Cl. A 1:1 ratio of AMPure XP beads was used to clean the adapter ligations after they had run for about 21 hours at 16 degrees C. Per the original workflow: A modified Decombinator processed the demultiplexed FASTQ files and output V, J, insert and barcode information. Sequences that shared a barcode but differed from the dominant sequence were treated as errors and discarded, and barcodes were clustered at Levenshtein distance 3 and counted to estimate the original cDNA molecules. The R packages ineq, vegan, igraph and RCytoscape were used for downstream analyses, together with IMGT nomenclature and CDR3 definitions. V gene usage was computed over distinct sequences, each TCR counted once to avoid skew from clonal expansion. Similarity networks connected unique CDR3 amino acid sequences within a donor whenever two sequences differed by a single Levenshtein edit. Published HIV-specific CDR3s (92 alpha, 550 to 850 beta) and CMV-specific CDR3s (approximately 13 alpha, 200 to 300 beta) were assembled and queried against the repertoires. Random subsampling to size-matched repertoires showed patients' decreased diversity was not caused by their lower sequence numbers. TCRdb trimmed public reads at Q25 via fastp, called clones via MiXCR and kept in-frame beta chains. Identical CDR3 proteins give one entry, which carries the most common genes and DNA. In this record, the V and J calls reflect TCRdb's handling and not the investigators' own analysis. Present in this sample are about 10,000 distinct CDR3 sequences, about 5.2% of which were seen just once. The ten biggest clones cover roughly 15% of the sample.

The sample was blood, taken before antiretroviral therapy. The chain joins TRBV20-1 to TRBJ1-4; no D gene call is confident. The origin of this receptor is an adult with HIV infection. The nucleotides read TGCAGTGCTAGCGGCGGTGATGAAAAACTGTTTTTT. This yields the protein CSASGGDEKLFF.